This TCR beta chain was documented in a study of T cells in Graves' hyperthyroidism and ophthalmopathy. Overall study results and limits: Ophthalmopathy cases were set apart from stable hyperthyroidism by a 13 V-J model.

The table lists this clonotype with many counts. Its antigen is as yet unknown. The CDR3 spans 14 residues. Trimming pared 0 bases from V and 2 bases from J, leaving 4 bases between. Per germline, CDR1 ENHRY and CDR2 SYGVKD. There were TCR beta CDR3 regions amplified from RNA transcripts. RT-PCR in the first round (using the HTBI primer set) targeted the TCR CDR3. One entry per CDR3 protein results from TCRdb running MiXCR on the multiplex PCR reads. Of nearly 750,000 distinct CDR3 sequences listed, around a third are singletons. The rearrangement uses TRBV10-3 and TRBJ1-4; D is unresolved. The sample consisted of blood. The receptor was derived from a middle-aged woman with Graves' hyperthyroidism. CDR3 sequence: CAISESGTNEKLFF. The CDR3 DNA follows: TGTGCCATCAGTGAGTCCGGGACTAATGAAAAACTGTTTTTT.